This entry describes one T cell receptor (beta chain). The V gene end was trimmed by 3 bases and the J gene end by 4 bases; junction bases not matched to a gene: 10. The CDR3 contains 15 residues. The germline V gene has CDR1 SGHRS and CDR2 YFSETQ. Generated by immunoSEQ multiplex PCR, the TCRdb table keeps only in-frame clones and is missing some. The top ten hold 5% to 6% of the sample, which has tens of thousands of clones, approximately 90% seen once. The entry originates in a study of T cell changes during pregnancy in multiple sclerosis. The specimen comprised CD8+ T cells from peripheral blood mononuclear cells, sampled in the second trimester of pregnancy. The receptor's source is a female donor in good health, enrolled as a control in a pregnancy study. V is TRBV5-1 and J is TRBJ2-7; the match to TRBD1 covers 7 bases. The CDR3 region is CASSWKQGIGYEQYF. The CDR3 coding sequence is TGCGCCAGCAGCTGGAAACAGGGGATAGGGTACGAGCAGTACTTC.